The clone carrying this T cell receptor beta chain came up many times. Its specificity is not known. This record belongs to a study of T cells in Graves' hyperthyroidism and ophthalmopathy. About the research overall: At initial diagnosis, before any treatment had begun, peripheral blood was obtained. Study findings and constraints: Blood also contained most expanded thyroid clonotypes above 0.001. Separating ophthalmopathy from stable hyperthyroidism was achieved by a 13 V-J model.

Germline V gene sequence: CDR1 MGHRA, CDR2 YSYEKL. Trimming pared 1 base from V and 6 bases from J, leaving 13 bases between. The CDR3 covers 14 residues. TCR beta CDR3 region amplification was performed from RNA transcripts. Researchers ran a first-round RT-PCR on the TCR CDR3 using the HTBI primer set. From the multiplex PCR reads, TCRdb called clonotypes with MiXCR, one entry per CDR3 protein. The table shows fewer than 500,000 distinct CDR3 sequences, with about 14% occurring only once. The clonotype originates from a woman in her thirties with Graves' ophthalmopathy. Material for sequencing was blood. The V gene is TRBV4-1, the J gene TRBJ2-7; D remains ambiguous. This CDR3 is CASSQVYEGFEQYF. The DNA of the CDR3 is TGCGCCAGCAGCCAAGTTTATGAAGGGTTCGAGCAGTACTTC.